One sample yielded the 26 T cell receptor beta chains listed below, sequenced in a study of shared clonotypes between healthy human individuals. This table comes from immunoSEQ multiplex PCR, and its TCRdb copy is limited to in-frame clones, with some not included. Among around 2,000,000 clones listed, 85% to 95% were seen once. Sequences were obtained from naive CD4+ T cells sorted from blood. This sample's subset: CD45RA+ positively selected. All receptors derive from a man aged 18 to 29 in good health.

This clone was counted a single time. The chain couples TRBV30 to TRBJ1-4; D is undetermined. CDR1 GTSNPN and CDR2 SVGIG come from the germline V gene (reference sequence). V lost 4 bases and J lost 2, with 14 bases in between. The CDR3 spans 15 residues. CDR3 sequence (DNA): TGTGCCTGGATGGGTGAGGGCCCGACTAATGAAAAACTGTTTTTT. Its protein is CAWMGEGPTNEKLFF.

The chain joins TRBV6-4 to TRBJ1-2; D perhaps matches TRBD1 (6 bases). The CDR3 covers 17 residues. From germline, CDR1 is MRHNA and CDR2 SNTAGT. Trimming took 6 bases from V and 0 from J, leaving 20 bases between them. For the CDR3, the DNA is TGTGCCAGCAGGAAGGAAGGGGGAAAGCCCGCTAACTATGGCTACACCTTC. Translated, it gives CASRKEGGKPANYGYTF.

CDR3 in amino acids: CASSLEGGYSPLHF. The CDR3 region has the DNA TGTGCCAGCAGCTTAGAAGGGGGGTATTCACCCCTCCACTTT. The V call is TRBV7-9, the J call TRBJ1-6; possibly TRBD1 for D (6 bases). V dropped 1 base and J dropped 8 bases, with 9 bases sitting between them. Germline CDR1 reads SEHNR; CDR2 reads FQNEAQ (reference sequence). This CDR3 contains 14 residues. Variable domain in full (rest from reference TRBV7-9 and TRBJ1-6): DTGVSQNPRHKITKRGQNVTFRCDPISEHNRLYWYRQTLGQGPEFLTYFQNEAQLEKSRLLSDRFSAERPKGSFSTLEIQRTEQGDSAMYLCASSLEGGYSPLHFGNGTRLTVT.

This clone was detected only once. The V and J genes are TRBV6-1 and TRBJ2-2; TRBD2 aligns across 9 bases. The V gene's germline CDR1 is MNHNS and CDR2 SASEGT. This CDR3 contains 15 residues. The ends lost 2 bases at V and 4 bases at J; junction bases unmatched: 2. CDR3 bases: TGTGCCAGCAGTGAACTAGCGGGGTTCACCGGGGAGCTGTTTTTT. Its protein product is CASSELAGFTGELFF.

V and J are TRBV6-1 and TRBJ2-2; tentatively, D is TRBD1 or TRBD2 (5 bases each). Trimming removed 5 bases at V and 3 bases at J, with 13 bases between. Germline V gene sequence: CDR1 MNHNS, CDR2 SASEGT. There are 15 residues in the CDR3. The CDR3 coding sequence is TGTGCCAGCAGTCTTCCGGGACGGGACACCGGGGAGCTGTTTTTT. Translation gives CASSLPGRDTGELFF.

The CDR3 sequence is CASSFKEWGAYEQYF. The CDR3 DNA follows: TGTGCCAGCAGCTTTAAAGAATGGGGGGCCTACGAGCAGTACTTC. The chain links TRBV11-1 to TRBJ2-7; a weak D match, TRBD2 (6 bases). The V and J ends lost 3 bases and 2 bases respectively, with 14 bases between them. There are 15 residues in the CDR3. CDR1 and CDR2 (germline): SGHAT, FQDESV (reference sequence).

J is TRBJ1-2 and V is TRBV19; 7 positions agree with TRBD1. Germline CDR1 reads LNHDA; CDR2 reads SQIVND (reference sequence). This CDR3 is 16 amino acids long. The V and J ends lost 6 bases and 1 base, in that order; junction bases with no gene match: 11. This CDR3 is CASRAHEGQINYGYTF. For the CDR3, the DNA is TGTGCCAGTAGGGCTCATGAGGGACAGATTAACTATGGCTACACCTTC. Drawing the rest from reference TRBV19 and TRBJ1-2, the complete variable domain is DGGITQSPKYLFRKEGQNVTLSCEQNLNHDAMYWYRQDPGQGLRLIYYSQIVNDFQKGDIAEGYSVSREKKESFPLTVTSAQKNPTAFYLCASRAHEGQINYGYTFGSGTRLTVV.

The chain combines TRBV18 with TRBJ1-6; 10 bases are a match to TRBD1. The ends lost 3 bases at V and 0 bases at J; junction bases unmatched: 5. The CDR3 consists of 18 residues. Germline V gene sequence: CDR1 KGHSH, CDR2 LQKENI. The CDR3 reads CASSPGQGISSYNSPLHF. In DNA form, the CDR3 reads TGTGCCAGCTCACCGGGACAGGGGATAAGCTCCTATAATTCACCCCTCCACTTT.

This CDR3 is CASAIRPDSYNEQFF. The CDR3 nucleotides are TGTGCTAGTGCCATCCGGCCGGATTCGTACAATGAGCAGTTCTTC. J is TRBJ2-1 and V is TRBV12-5; no reliable D call. Germline loops: CDR1 LGHNT, CDR2 FRNRAP. CDR3 size: 15 residues. Deletions cut 7 bases from V and 4 bases from J, with 17 bases between.

The chain employs TRBV30 and TRBJ2-2; 8 nucleotides align to TRBD2. The CDR3 is made up of 14 amino acids. The germline gives CDR1 GTSNPN, CDR2 SVGIG (reference sequence). V gave up 1 base and J gave up 6 bases; unmatched junction bases: 4. CDR3 sequence (DNA): TGTGCCTGGAGTGCCCAGACTAGCGCCGGGGAGCTGTTTTTT. As protein: CAWSAQTSAGELFF.

The J gene is TRBJ1-2, the V gene TRBV5-1; tentative D call: TRBD1 (5 bases). The CDR3 has 13 residues. Germline loops: CDR1 SGHRS, CDR2 YFSETQ. V was shortened by 2 bases and J by 8 bases, with 13 bases between the two germline ends. The CDR3 DNA sequence: TGCGCCAGCAGCTTATCCGGGGGAAAGGGCTACACCTTC. It specifies CASSLSGGKGYTF.

The rearrangement uses TRBV30 and TRBJ1-5, with TRBD1 identical over 8 bases. The CDR3 extends over 15 amino acids. Germline CDR1 GTSNPN, CDR2 SVGIG (reference sequence). V lost 8 bases, J lost 4 bases, and 13 bases stayed unmatched. This chain's CDR3 is CASSTEGQVNQPQHF. The CDR3 DNA sequence: TGTGCCAGTAGTACGGAGGGACAGGTAAATCAGCCCCAGCATTTT.

V is TRBV28 and J is TRBJ2-7; D uncertain. Looked up from germline, CDR1 is MDHEN and CDR2 is SYDVKM. V was cut by 1 base and J by 7 bases, with 14 bases left in between. CDR3 size: 14 residues. CDR3 sequence: CASSLSARTGEQYF. In nucleotides, the CDR3 is TGTGCCAGCAGTTTATCGGCCCGTACCGGGGAGCAGTACTTC.

This chain connects TRBV11-2 to TRBJ2-3; 7 bases agree with TRBD2. Germline CDR1 SGHAT, CDR2 FQNNGV. Trimming removed 1 base from V and 0 bases from J; junction bases left unmatched: 1. The CDR3 runs to 15 residues. DNA for the CDR3: TGTGCCAGCAGCTTAGGGGGGGGGAGCACAGATACGCAGTATTTT. Translation gives CASSLGGGSTDTQYF.

The V call is TRBV5-4, the J call TRBJ2-5; D might be TRBD2 (6 bases). Germline V gene lookup returns CDR1 SGHNT and CDR2 YYREEE (reference sequence). Between the trimmed V and J ends, which lost 1 base and 5 bases, there was a span of 15 bases. The CDR3 extends over 15 amino acids. The CDR3 DNA follows: TGTGCCAGCAGCTTGAGGACCCCCCGGGGGGAGACCCAGTACTTC. Translated: CASSLRTPRGETQYF. Based on the CDR3 plus reference TRBV5-4 and TRBJ2-5, the full variable domain is ETGVTQSPTHLIKTRGQQVTLRCSSQSGHNTVSWYQQALGQGPQFIFQYYREEENGRGNFPPRFSGLQFPNYSSELNVNALELDDSALYLCASSLRTPRGETQYFGPGTRLLVL.

This sequence joins TRBV5-6 and TRBJ1-3, with D perhaps matching TRBD1 (5 bases). This CDR3 contains 14 residues. The germline V and J ends were trimmed by 0 bases and 2 bases, with 6 bases remaining between them. CDR1 SGHDT and CDR2 YYEEEE come from the germline V gene. The CDR3 nucleotides are TGTGCCAGCAGCTTGGGGGGGACTGGAAACACCATATATTTT. As protein: CASSLGGTGNTIYF.

The genes are TRBV7-9 and TRBJ2-3; D gene unclear. Germline CDR1 SEHNR, CDR2 FQNEAQ (reference sequence). The CDR3 consists of 15 residues. Trimming cost V 1 base and J 6 bases, with 14 bases left between them. CDR3 protein: CASSLGRIFEDTQYF. In DNA, the CDR3 is TGTGCCAGCAGCTTAGGGAGAATTTTTGAGGATACGCAGTATTTT.

The chain has TRBV5-8 and TRBJ1-1, with 9 bases that match TRBD1. Trimming removed 4 bases from V and 2 bases from J; junction bases left unmatched: 3. The germline CDR1 and CDR2 sequences are SGHTS and YDEGEE. The CDR3 covers 14 residues. The CDR3 here is CASSKTGGNTEAFF. CDR3 DNA sequence: TGTGCCAGCAGCAAGACAGGGGGAAACACTGAAGCTTTCTTT. Variable domain in full (rest from reference TRBV5-8 and TRBJ1-1): EAGVTQSPTHLIKTRGQQATLRCSPISGHTSVYWYQQALGLGLQFLLWYDEGEERNRGNFPPRFSGRQFPNYSSELNVNALELEDSALYLCASSKTGGNTEAFFGQGTRLTVV.

The chain has TRBV2 and TRBJ2-7; possible D gene TRBD1, 5 bases. This CDR3 spans 14 amino acids. V shed 4 bases and J shed 2 bases, with 12 bases lying between them. The germline V gene has CDR1 SNHLY and CDR2 FYNNEI. The CDR3 coding sequence is TGTGCCAGCAGTGTTACAGGTACTACCTACGAGCAGTACTTC. Translation: CASSVTGTTYEQYF.

The V and J genes are TRBV11-2 and TRBJ2-2, with 9 bases fitting TRBD2. This CDR3 comprises 18 residues. Per germline, CDR1 SGHAT and CDR2 FQNNGV. Germline trimming cut 2 bases from V and 0 bases from J; bases unmatched to any gene: 7. The CDR3 coding sequence is TGTGCCAGCAGCTTACGCGCAGTAGCGGGAGCGAACACCGGGGAGCTGTTTTTT. This encodes CASSLRAVAGANTGELFF.

In its sample, this clone was seen once. The V and J genes are TRBV5-1 and TRBJ2-3; TRBD2 matches 12 bases. This CDR3 is built from 14 residues. The V gene's germline CDR1 is SGHRS and CDR2 YFSETQ. V was pared by 4 bases and J by 5 bases, with 2 bases of the junction left unmatched. CDR3 loop: CASSTGLAGDTQYF. CDR3 bases: TGCGCCAGCAGCACGGGACTAGCGGGAGATACGCAGTATTTT.

This clone was counted once. The rearrangement links TRBV5-1 to TRBJ1-6; D ambiguous. Germline CDR1 and CDR2: SGHRS and YFSETQ. The CDR3 covers 16 residues. V gave up 0 bases and J gave up 6 bases, with 13 bases separating them. The CDR3: CASSLEGSPFNSPLHF. For the CDR3, the DNA is TGCGCCAGCAGCTTGGAAGGTAGCCCCTTTAATTCACCCCTCCACTTT. Variable domain in full (rest from reference TRBV5-1 and TRBJ1-6): KAGVTQTPRYLIKTRGQQVTLSCSPISGHRSVSWYQQTPGQGLQFLFEYFSETQRNKGNFPGRFSGRQFSNSRSEMNVSTLELGDSALYLCASSLEGSPFNSPLHFGNGTRLTVT.

V and J are TRBV12-5 and TRBJ1-1, with D possibly being TRBD1 (5 bases). The germline gives CDR1 LGHNT, CDR2 FRNRAP. This CDR3 contains 15 residues. The V gene lost 4 bases and the J gene lost 4 bases, with 16 bases spanning the gap. CDR3 sequence: CASGSSDRGGTEAFF. CDR3 bases: TGTGCTAGTGGTTCTTCAGACCGCGGGGGCACTGAAGCTTTCTTT.

On this clone: A much larger clone sits a single nucleotide away, making a read error possible. J is TRBJ2-2 and V is TRBV6-1, with unresolved D. Germline loops: CDR1 MNHNS, CDR2 SASEGT. V shed 2 bases and J shed 4 bases, with 5 bases lying between them. The CDR3 has 13 amino acids. This chain's CDR3 is CASSELTTGELFF. CDR3 DNA sequence: TGTGCCAGCAGTGAATTGACCACCGGGGAGCTGTTTTTT.

CDR3 sequence reads: CASSQRYQGEDNQPQHF. The CDR3 nucleotides read TGCGCCAGCAGCCAACGATACCAGGGTGAGGACAATCAGCCCCAGCATTTT. V is TRBV4-3 and J is TRBJ1-5; possible D gene TRBD1, 5 bases. Trimming shortened V by 2 bases and J by 3 bases, and 17 bases separated the two germline ends. From germline, CDR1 is LGHNA and CDR2 YSLEER. The CDR3 has 17 amino acids.

The J gene is TRBJ2-7, the V gene TRBV6-1, with TRBD1 matching over 8 bases. Germline assignment: CDR1 MNHNS and CDR2 SASEGT. The CDR3 is made up of 14 amino acids. The trim removed 6 bases at V and 0 bases at J, leaving 4 bases unmatched. CDR3 amino acids: CASRRDRPSYEQYF. The CDR3 bases are TGTGCCAGCAGGCGGGACAGGCCCTCCTACGAGCAGTACTTC.